This T cell receptor (beta chain) is from a study of T cell clonality in common variable immunodeficiency. Study-wide findings and caveats: TCRbeta clonality was increased in CVID versus healthy controls. Common variable immunodeficiency TCR beta sequences reportedly had fewer deletions and N-nucleotide insertions. CVID patient heterogeneity limited repertoire-clinical complication correlations.

As for this clone: What it binds is unknown. The sequence runs out 3 residues before the end of the CDR3; the remainder is reconstructed from the germline J gene.

Sequencing was performed with immunoSEQ multiplex PCR; in TCRdb, only in-frame clones are kept and a portion is missing. The record shows some 50,000 clones for this sample, with no singletons present. The CDR3 loop spans 14 amino acids. CDR1 KGHSH and CDR2 LQKENI come from the germline V gene. V was shortened by 2 bases and J by 4 bases, with 11 bases between the two germline ends. The V and J genes are TRBV18 and TRBJ1-1, with a weak D call TRBD1 (5 bases). This receptor was taken from a person aged 18 to 70 in good health. The sample was peripheral blood mononuclear cells. The part of the CDR3 DNA that was read is TGTGCCAGCTCACCAGGGGCGGGGGTCACTGAA. It yields the protein CASSPGAGVTE. In full, the CDR3 is CASSPGAGVTEAFF.